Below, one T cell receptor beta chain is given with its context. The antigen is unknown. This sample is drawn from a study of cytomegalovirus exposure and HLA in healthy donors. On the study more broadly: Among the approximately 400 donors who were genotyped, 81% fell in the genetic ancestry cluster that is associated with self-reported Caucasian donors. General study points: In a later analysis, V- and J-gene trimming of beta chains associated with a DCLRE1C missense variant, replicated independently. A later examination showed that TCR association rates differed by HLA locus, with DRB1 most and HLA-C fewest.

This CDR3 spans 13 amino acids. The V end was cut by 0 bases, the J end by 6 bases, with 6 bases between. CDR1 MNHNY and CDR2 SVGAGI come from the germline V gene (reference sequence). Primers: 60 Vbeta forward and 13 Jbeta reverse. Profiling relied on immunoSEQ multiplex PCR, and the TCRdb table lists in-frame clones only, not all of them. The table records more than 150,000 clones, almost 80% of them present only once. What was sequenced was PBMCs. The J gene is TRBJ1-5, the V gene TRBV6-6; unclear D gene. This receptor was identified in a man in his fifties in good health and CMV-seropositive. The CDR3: CASSYSSFQPQHF. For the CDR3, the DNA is TGTGCCAGCAGTTACTCGAGTTTTCAGCCCCAGCATTTT.